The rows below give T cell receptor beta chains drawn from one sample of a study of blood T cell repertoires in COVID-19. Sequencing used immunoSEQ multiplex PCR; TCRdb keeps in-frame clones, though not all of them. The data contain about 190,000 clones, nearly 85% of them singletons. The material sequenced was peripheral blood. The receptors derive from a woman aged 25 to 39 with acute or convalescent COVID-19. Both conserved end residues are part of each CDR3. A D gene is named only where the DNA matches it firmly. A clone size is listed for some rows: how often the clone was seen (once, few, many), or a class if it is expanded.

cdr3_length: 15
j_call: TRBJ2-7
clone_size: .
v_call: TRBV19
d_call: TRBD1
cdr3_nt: TGTGCCAGTAGTACCTTCACAGGGGCGACGGGTGAGCAGTACTTC
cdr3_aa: CASSTFTGATGEQYF

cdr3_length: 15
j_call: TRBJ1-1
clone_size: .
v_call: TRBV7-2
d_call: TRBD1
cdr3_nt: TGTGCCAGCAGCCGGGACAGGGTCTCCCTAACTGAAGCTTTCTTT
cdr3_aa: CASSRDRVSLTEAFF

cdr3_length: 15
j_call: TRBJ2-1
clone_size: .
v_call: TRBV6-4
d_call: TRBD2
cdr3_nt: TGTGCCAGCAGTGACTCAGGCGGGAGGGCAAATGAGCAGTTCTTC
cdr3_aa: CASSDSGGRANEQFF

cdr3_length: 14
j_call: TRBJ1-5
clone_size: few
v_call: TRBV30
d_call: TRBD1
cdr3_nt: TGTGCCTGGAGTGGGGGGCAGGGGGGCCAGCCCCAGCATTTT
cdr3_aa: CAWSGGQGGQPQHF

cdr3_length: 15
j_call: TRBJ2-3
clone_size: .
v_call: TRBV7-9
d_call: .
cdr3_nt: TGTGCCAGCAGCCCCGGTAGAGCGAGCACAGATACGCAGTATTTT
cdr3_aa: CASSPGRASTDTQYF

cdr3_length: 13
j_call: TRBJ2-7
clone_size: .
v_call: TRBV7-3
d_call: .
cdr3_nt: TGTGCCAGCAGCTCGGGAGACTTGGGGGAGCAGTACTTC
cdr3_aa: CASSSGDLGEQYF

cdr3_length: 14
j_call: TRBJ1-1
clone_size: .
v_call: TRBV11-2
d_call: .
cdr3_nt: TGTGCCAGCAGCTTCGGACGGGGGTCCACTGAAGCTTTCTTT
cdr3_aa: CASSFGRGSTEAFF

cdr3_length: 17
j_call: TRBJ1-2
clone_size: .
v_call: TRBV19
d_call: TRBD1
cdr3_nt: TGTGCCAGTACGGGGAGGCGACAGGGGTCTCTTAACTATGGCTACACCTTC
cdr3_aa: CASTGRRQGSLNYGYTF

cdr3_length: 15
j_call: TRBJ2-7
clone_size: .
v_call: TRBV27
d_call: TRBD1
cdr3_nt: TGTGCCAGCAGGCCCCAAAGGGGGCGCTCCTACGAGCAGTACTTC
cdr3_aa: CASRPQRGRSYEQYF

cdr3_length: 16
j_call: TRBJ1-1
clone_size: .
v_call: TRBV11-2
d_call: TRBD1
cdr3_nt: TGTGCCAGCAGCCCATGGACAGGGGCCCAGAACACTGAAGCTTTCTTT
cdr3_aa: CASSPWTGAQNTEAFF

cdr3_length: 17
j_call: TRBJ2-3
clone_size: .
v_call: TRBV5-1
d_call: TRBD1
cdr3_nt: TGCGCCAGCAGCACAGGGGGTAGCGCGGATGGCACAGATACGCAGTATTTT
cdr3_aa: CASSTGGSADGTDTQYF

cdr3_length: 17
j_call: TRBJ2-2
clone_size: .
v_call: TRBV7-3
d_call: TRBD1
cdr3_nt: TGTGCCAGCAGTCGACTTAGTGGGACAGGGGTTAAGGGGGAGCTGTTTTTT
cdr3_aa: CASSRLSGTGVKGELFF

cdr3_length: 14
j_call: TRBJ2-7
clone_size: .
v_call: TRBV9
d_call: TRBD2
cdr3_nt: TGTGCCAGCAGCGTAGGTAGCGGGGGCTACGAGCAGTACTTC
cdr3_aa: CASSVGSGGYEQYF

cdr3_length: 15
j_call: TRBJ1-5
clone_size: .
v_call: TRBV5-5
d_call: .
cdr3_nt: TGTGCCAGCAGCTTGGGGCAGTACAGCAATCAGCCCCAGCATTTT
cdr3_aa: CASSLGQYSNQPQHF

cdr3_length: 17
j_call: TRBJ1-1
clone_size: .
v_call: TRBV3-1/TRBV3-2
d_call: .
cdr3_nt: TGTGCCAGCAGCCAAGAACGTGTGGAGGTCATGAACACTGAAGCTTTCTTT
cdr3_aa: CASSQERVEVMNTEAFF

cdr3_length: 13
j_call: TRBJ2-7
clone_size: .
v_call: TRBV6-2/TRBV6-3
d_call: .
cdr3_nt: TGTGCCAGCAGTTACGGGTCTCCGCGGGAGCAGTACTTC
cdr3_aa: CASSYGSPREQYF

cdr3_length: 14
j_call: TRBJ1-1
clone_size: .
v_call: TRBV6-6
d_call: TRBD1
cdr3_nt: TGTGCCAGCAGTTACGACAGGGGATGGGCGGGAGCTTTCTTT
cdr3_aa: CASSYDRGWAGAFF

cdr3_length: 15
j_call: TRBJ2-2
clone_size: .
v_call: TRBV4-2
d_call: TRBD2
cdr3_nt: TGTGCCAGCAGCCAACAGACTAGCGGAGGTGGGGAGCTGTTTTTT
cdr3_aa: CASSQQTSGGGELFF

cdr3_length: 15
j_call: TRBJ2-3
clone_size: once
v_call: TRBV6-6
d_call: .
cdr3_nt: TGTGCCAGCAGTATACAGGGAAGTAATACAGATACGCAGTATTTT
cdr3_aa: CASSIQGSNTDTQYF

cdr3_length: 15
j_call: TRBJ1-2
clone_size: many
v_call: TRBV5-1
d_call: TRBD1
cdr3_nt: TGCGCCAGCAGCTCAAGGACAGGGCTTGATGGGGGCTACACCTTC
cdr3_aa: CASSSRTGLDGGYTF

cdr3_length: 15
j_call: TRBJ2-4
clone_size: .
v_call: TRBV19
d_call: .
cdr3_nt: TGTGCCAGTACAGGGACCGGGACACCAAAAAACATTCAGTACTTC
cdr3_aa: CASTGTGTPKNIQYF

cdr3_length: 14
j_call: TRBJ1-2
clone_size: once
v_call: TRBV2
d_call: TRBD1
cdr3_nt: TGTGCCAGCATAGACAGGGGGTCGGACTATGGCTACACCTTC
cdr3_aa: CASIDRGSDYGYTF

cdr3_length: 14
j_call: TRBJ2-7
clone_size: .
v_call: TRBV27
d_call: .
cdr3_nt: TGTGCCAGCGGTCTGGGGGGGCGAGTATACGAGCAGTACTTC
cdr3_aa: CASGLGGRVYEQYF

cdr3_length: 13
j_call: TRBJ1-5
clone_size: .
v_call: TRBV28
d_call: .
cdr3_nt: TGTGCCACGTCCGAGTGGAGCAATCAGCCCCAGCATTTT
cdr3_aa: CATSEWSNQPQHF

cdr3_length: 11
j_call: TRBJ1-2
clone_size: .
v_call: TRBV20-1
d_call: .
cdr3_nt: TGCAGTGCGAACGCCGGCTATGGCTACACCTTC
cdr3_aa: CSANAGYGYTF

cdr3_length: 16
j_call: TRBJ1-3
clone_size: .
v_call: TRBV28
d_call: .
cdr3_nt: TGTGCCAGCAGTTTATATGGCGGCAGCTCTGGAAACACCATATATTTT
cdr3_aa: CASSLYGGSSGNTIYF

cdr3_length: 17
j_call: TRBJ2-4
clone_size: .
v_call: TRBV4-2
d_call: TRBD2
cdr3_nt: TGTGCCAGCAGCCACAGAAAGGGACCTCCAGCGGGGAACATTCAGTACTTC
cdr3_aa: CASSHRKGPPAGNIQYF

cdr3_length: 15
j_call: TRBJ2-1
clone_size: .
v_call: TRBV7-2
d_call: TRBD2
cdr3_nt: TGTGCCAGCGGCCCGGCTAGCGGGAGCGGAAATGAGCAGTTCTTC
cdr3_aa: CASGPASGSGNEQFF